Listed below are T cell receptor beta chains from one sample, sequenced in a study of CD8 T cells in ankylosing spondylitis. MiXCR, run by TCRdb on the 5' RACE reads, gives a single entry per CDR3 protein. The top ten clones hold about a third of a sample with around 250,000 distinct CDR3 sequences, about 18% of them seen once. The specimen sequenced was blood, either unsorted or a sorted T cell fraction (not recorded which). The receptors were gathered from a male donor with ankylosing spondylitis or in good health (not recorded which). Each CDR3 is given without its conserved first and last residue.

V gene,J gene,CDR3 protein
TRBV4-3,TRBJ1-5,ASSQEHTDHWPQH
TRBV29-1,TRBJ2-2,SVAVARNTGELF
TRBV3-1,TRBJ2-2,ASSQGLAKTNTGELF
TRBV27,TRBJ2-5,ASSSLRDIQETQY
TRBV7-9,TRBJ1-2,ASSLEQAQNYGYT
TRBV10-3,TRBJ2-1,AISEPGTTAAHEQF
TRBV20-1,TRBJ1-1,SARQPLNTEAF
TRBV27,TRBJ2-7,ASSLSKDYEQY
TRBV29-1,TRBJ2-2,SVEEGTEAGELF
TRBV28,TRBJ2-7,ASSQDRRGPYEQY
TRBV13,TRBJ2-2,ASTGALTGELF
TRBV29-1,TRBJ1-2,SGVTGQTAEGYT
TRBV6-1,TRBJ1-5,ATQPEGWDSNQPQH
TRBV4-1,TRBJ2-2,ASGYASGTNTGELF
TRBV24-1,TRBJ2-1,ATSDAGGYNEQF
TRBV29-1,TRBJ1-4,SVKSGKLF
TRBV20-1,TRBJ1-1,TPGPAGELGTEAF
TRBV6-2/TRBV6-3,TRBJ1-5,ASWQMRGQPQH
TRBV5-1,TRBJ2-5,ASSLGRWLAEQETQY
TRBV27,TRBJ2-1,ASSLVASGTEQF
TRBV5-1,TRBJ2-5,ASSLEWTGELMETQY
TRBV29-1,TRBJ2-7,SVGLAAAYEQY
TRBV4-1,TRBJ2-7,ASSSRLGRGTYEQY
TRBV29-1,TRBJ2-2,SVETSGSYTGELF
TRBV6-6,TRBJ1-5,ASGFPQH
TRBV6-5,TRBJ2-1,ASSYSSSGPYNEQF
TRBV2,TRBJ2-7,ATGRAYEQY
TRBV3-1,TRBJ2-5,ASSQVTGIIGGETQY
TRBV6-2/TRBV6-3,TRBJ2-1,ASSYFGGYNEQF
TRBV24-1,TRBJ2-1,ATSGGTGVDNEQF
TRBV4-1,TRBJ2-7,ASSQVAGGDEQY
TRBV29-1,TRBJ2-7,SVEDSAGQGNEQY
TRBV10-3,TRBJ2-5,AISVSLAGIQETQY
TRBV4-1,TRBJ2-3,ASSQDPSGRALDTQY